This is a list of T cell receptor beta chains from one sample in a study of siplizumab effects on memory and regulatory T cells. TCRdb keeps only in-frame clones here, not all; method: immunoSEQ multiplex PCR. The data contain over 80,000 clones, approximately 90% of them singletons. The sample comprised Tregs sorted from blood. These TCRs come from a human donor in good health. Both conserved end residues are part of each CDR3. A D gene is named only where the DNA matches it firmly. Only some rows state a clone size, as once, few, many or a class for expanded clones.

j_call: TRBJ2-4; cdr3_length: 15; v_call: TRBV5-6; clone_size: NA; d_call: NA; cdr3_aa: CASSLGGIAKNIQYF; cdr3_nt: TGTGCCAGCAGCTTAGGGGGGATAGCCAAAAACATTCAGTACTTC
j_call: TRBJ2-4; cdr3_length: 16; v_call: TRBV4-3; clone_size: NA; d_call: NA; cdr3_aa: CASSQGTTRTKNIQYF; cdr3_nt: TGCGCCAGCAGCCAAGGGACCACGAGGACCAAAAACATTCAGTACTTC
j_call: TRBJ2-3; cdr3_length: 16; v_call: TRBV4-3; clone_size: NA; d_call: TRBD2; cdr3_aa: CASSLTAGGSTDTQYF; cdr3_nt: TGCGCCAGCAGCCTTACAGCCGGGGGGAGCACAGATACGCAGTATTTT
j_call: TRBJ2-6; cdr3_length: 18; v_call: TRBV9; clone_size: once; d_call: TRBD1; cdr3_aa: CASSVRTGLGTGANVLTF; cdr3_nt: TGTGCCAGCAGCGTAAGGACAGGGTTAGGGACTGGGGCCAACGTCCTGACTTTC
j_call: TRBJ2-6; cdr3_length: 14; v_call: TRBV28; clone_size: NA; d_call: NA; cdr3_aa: CASSFPSGANVLTF; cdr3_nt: TGTGCCAGCAGTTTCCCCTCTGGGGCCAACGTCCTGACTTTC
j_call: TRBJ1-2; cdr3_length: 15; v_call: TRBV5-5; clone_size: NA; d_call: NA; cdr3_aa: CASSLAGRTIYGYTF; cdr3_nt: TGTGCCAGCAGCTTGGCCGGTCGGACGATCTATGGCTACACCTTC
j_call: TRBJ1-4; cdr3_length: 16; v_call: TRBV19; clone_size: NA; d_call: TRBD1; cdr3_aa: CASKGQGRRSNEKLFF; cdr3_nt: TGTGCCAGTAAGGGACAGGGGCGCCGTTCTAATGAAAAACTGTTTTTT
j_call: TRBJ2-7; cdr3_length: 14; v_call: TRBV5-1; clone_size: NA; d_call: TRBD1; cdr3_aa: CASSPGQGGYEQYF; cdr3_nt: TGCGCCAGCAGCCCGGGACAGGGAGGTTACGAGCAGTACTTC
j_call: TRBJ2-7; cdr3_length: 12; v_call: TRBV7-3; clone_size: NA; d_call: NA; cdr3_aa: CASNLQGHEQYF; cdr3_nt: TGTGCCAGCAACCTACAGGGCCACGAGCAGTACTTC
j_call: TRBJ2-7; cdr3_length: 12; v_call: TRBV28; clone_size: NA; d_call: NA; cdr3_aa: CASSIRGYEQYF; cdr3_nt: TGTGCCAGCAGTATCAGGGGCTACGAGCAGTACTTC
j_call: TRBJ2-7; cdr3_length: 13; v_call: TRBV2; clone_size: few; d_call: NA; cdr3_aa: CASRWASTYEQYF; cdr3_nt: TGTGCCAGCAGGTGGGCTAGCACCTACGAGCAGTACTTC
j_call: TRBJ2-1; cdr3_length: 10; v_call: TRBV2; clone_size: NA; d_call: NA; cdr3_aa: CASSVYWTVF; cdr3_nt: TGTGCCAGCAGTGTTTACTGGACCGTCTTC
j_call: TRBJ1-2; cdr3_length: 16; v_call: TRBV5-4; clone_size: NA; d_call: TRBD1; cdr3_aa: CASSWAGGTANYGYTF; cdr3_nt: TGTGCCAGCAGCTGGGCGGGAGGGACAGCTAACTATGGCTACACCTTC
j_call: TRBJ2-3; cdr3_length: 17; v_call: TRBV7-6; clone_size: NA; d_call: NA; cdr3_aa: CASSLVGIGDSTDTQYF; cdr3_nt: TGTGCCAGCAGCTTAGTCGGGATAGGAGACAGCACAGATACGCAGTATTTT
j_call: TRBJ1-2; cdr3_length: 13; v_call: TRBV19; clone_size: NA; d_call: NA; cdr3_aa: CASRPGRGGGYTF; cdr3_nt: TGTGCCAGTAGGCCGGGGAGGGGAGGTGGCTACACCTTC
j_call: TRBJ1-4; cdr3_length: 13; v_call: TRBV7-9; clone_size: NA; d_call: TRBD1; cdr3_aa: CASSQGAGEKLFF; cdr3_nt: TGTGCCAGCAGCCAGGGGGCGGGGGAAAAACTGTTTTTT
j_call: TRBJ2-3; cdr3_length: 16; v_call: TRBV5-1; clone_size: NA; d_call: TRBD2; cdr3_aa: CASSITSGGAGDTQYF; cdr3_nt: TGCGCCAGCAGCATAACTAGCGGGGGGGCCGGAGATACGCAGTATTTT
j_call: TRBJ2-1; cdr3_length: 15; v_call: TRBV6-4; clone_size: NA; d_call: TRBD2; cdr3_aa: CASSEGLAGYYEQFF; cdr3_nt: TGTGCCAGCAGTGAGGGACTAGCCGGATATTATGAGCAGTTCTTC
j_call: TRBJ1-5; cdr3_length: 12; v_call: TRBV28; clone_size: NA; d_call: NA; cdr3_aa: CASSLANQPQHF; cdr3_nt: TGTGCCAGCAGTTTAGCTAATCAGCCCCAGCATTTT
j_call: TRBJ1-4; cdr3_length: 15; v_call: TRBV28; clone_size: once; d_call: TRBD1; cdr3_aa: CASTPGDRADEKLFF; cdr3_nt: TGTGCCAGCACCCCGGGGGACAGGGCGGATGAAAAACTGTTTTTT
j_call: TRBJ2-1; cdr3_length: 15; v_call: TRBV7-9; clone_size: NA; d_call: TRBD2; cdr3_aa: CASGAGLASVYEQFF; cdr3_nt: TGTGCCAGCGGAGCCGGACTAGCGTCGGTCTATGAGCAGTTCTTC
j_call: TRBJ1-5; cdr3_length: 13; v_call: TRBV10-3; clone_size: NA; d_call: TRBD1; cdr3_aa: CAAQGALNQPQHF; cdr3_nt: TGTGCCGCACAGGGGGCCTTAAATCAGCCCCAGCATTTT
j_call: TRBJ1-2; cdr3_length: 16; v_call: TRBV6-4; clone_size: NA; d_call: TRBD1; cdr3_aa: CASSRTGGLANYGYTF; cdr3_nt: TGTGCCAGCAGTCGGACAGGGGGCCTGGCTAACTATGGCTACACCTTC
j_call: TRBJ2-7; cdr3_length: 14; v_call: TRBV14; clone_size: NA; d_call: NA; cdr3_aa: CASSQVGEGGQQYF; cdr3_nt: TGTGCCAGCAGCCAAGTTGGTGAAGGGGGACAGCAGTACTTC
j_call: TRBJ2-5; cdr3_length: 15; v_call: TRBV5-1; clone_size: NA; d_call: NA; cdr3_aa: CASSSQGRREETQYF; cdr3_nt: TGCGCCAGCAGCTCGCAGGGACGACGGGAGGAGACCCAGTACTTC
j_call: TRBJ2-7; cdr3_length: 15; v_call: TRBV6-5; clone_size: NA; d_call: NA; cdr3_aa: CASSYSGPGTYEQYF; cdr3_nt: TGTGCCAGCAGTTACTCGGGGCCAGGGACCTACGAGCAGTACTTC
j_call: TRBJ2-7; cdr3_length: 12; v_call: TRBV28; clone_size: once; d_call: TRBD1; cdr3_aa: CAITTGGSDQYF; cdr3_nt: TGTGCCATCACGACAGGGGGTAGTGATCAGTACTTC
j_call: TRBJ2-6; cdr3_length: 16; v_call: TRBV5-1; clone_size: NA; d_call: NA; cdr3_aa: CASSSGRGAGANVLTF; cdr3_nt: TGCGCCAGCAGCTCCGGTCGGGGTGCTGGGGCCAACGTCCTGACTTTC
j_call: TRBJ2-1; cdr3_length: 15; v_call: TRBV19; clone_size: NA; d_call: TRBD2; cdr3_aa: CASSIASGGILGQFF; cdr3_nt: TGTGCCAGTAGTATCGCTAGCGGGGGAATACTCGGGCAGTTCTTC
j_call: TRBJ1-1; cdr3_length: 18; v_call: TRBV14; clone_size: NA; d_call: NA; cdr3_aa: CASSQVTFERVMNTEAFF; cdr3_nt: TGTGCCAGCAGCCAAGTAACGTTCGAAAGGGTCATGAACACTGAAGCTTTCTTT
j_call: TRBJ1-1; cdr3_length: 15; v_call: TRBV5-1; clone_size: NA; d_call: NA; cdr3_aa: CASSLSGPTGSEAFF; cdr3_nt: TGCGCCAGCAGCTTGTCCGGGCCTACGGGGAGTGAAGCTTTCTTT
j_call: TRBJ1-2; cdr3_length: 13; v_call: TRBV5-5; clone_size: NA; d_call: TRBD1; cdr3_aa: CASRPTGGLGYTF; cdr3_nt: TGTGCCAGCAGACCGACAGGGGGGTTAGGCTACACCTTC
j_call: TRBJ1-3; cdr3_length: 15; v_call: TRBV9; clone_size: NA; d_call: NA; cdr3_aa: CASSVVPGSGNTIYF; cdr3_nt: TGTGCCAGCAGCGTAGTTCCAGGGTCGGGAAACACCATATATTTT
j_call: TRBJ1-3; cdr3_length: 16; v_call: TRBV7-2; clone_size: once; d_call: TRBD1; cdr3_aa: CASSSGQGRTGNTIYF; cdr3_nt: TGTGCCAGCAGCTCCGGACAGGGGAGAACTGGAAACACCATATATTTT
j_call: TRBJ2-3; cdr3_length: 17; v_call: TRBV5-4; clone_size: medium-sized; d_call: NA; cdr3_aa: CASSLGGGRYSIDTQYF; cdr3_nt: TGTGCCAGCAGCTTAGGGGGGGGGCGTTATTCGATAGATACGCAGTATTTT
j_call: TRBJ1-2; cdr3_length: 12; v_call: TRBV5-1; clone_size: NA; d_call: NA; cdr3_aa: CASSLAPYGYTF; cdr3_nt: TGCGCCAGCAGCTTGGCTCCCTATGGCTACACCTTC
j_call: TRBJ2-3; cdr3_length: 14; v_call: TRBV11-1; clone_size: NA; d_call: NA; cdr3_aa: CASSADRYTDTQYF; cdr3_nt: TGTGCCAGCAGCGCAGACAGATACACAGATACGCAGTATTTT
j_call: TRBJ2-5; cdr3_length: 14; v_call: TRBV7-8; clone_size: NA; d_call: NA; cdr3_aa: CASSSPDRGETQYF; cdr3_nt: TGTGCCAGCAGCTCCCCCGACAGAGGGGAGACCCAGTACTTC
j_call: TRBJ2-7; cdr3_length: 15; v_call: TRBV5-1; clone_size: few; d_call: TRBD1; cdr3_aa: CASSSAGGQGFEQYF; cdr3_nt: TGCGCCAGCAGCTCGGCGGGGGGACAGGGGTTCGAGCAGTACTTC
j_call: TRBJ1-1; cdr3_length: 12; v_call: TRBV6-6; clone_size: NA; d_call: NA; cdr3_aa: CASSHSGTEAFF; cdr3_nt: TGTGCCAGCAGTCACTCCGGGACGGAAGCTTTCTTT
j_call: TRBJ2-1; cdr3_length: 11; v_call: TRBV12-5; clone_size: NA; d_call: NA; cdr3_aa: CASALFMEQFF; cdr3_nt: TGTGCTAGTGCCCTTTTCATGGAGCAGTTCTTC
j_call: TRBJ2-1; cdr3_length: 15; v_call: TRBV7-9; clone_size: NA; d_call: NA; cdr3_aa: CASSAGQWRNNEQFF; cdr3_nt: TGTGCCAGCAGCGCGGGACAGTGGAGGAACAATGAGCAGTTCTTC
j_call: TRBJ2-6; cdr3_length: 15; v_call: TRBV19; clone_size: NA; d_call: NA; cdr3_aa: CASTQDRAGANVLTF; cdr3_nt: TGTGCCAGTACCCAAGACCGGGCTGGGGCCAACGTCCTGACTTTC
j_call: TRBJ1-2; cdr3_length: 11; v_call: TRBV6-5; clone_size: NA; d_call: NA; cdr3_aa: CASSDRYGYTF; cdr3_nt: TGTGCCAGCAGTGACAGATATGGCTACACCTTC
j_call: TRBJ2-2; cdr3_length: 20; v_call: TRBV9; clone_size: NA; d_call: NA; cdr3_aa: CASSVVGAGPPDRNTGELFF; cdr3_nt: TGTGCCAGCAGCGTAGTTGGGGCGGGTCCCCCAGATCGCAACACCGGGGAGCTGTTTTTT
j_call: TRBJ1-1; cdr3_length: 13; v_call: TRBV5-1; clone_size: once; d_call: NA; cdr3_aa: CASSLQDNTEAFF; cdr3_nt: TGCGCCAGCAGCTTGCAGGACAACACTGAAGCTTTCTTT
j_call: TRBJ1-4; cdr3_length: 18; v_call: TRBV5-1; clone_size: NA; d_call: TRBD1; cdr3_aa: CASSLGPQGPATNEKLFF; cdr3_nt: TGCGCCAGCAGCTTGGGCCCACAGGGGCCAGCAACTAATGAAAAACTGTTTTTT
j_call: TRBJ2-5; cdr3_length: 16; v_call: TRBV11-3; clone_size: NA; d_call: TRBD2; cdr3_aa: CASSLGPGLAEETQYF; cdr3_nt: TGTGCCAGCAGCTTAGGCCCCGGACTAGCGGAGGAGACCCAGTACTTC
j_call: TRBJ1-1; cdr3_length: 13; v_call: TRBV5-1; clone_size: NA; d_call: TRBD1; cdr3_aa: CASARGLSTEAFF; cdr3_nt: TGCGCCAGCGCCAGGGGGTTGAGCACTGAAGCTTTCTTT
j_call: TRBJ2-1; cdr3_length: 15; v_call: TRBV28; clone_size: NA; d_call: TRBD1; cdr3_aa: CASSLPGGIRNEQFF; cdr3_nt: TGTGCCAGCAGCCTTCCAGGGGGAATTAGGAATGAGCAGTTCTTC
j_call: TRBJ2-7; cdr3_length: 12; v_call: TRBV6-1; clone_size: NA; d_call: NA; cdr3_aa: CASRIDMWEQYF; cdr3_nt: TGTGCCAGCAGGATTGACATGTGGGAGCAGTACTTC
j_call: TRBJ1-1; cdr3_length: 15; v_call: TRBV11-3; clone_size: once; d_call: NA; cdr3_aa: CASSPEEGVGTEAFF; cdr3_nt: TGTGCCAGCAGCCCGGAAGAGGGTGTCGGCACTGAAGCTTTCTTT
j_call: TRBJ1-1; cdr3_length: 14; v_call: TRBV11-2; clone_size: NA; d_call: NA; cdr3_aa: CASSFSDRNTEAFF; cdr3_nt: TGTGCCAGCAGCTTTTCCGACAGGAACACTGAAGCTTTCTTT
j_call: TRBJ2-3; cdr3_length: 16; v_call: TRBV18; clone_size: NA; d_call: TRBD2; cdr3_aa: CASSPPAGGRTDTQYF; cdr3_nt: TGTGCCAGCTCACCTCCGGCGGGGGGACGCACAGATACGCAGTATTTT
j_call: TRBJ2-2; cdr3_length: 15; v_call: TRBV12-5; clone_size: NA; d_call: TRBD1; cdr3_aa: CASARTGGNTGELFF; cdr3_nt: TGTGCTAGTGCCCGGACAGGGGGTAACACCGGGGAGCTGTTTTTT
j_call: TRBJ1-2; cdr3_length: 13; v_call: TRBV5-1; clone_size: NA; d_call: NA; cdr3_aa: CASSLMDGYGYTF; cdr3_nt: TGCGCCAGCAGCTTGATGGACGGCTATGGCTACACCTTC
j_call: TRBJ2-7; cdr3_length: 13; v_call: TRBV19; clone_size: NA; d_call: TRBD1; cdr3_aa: CASSRQGHYEQYF; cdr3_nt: TGTGCCAGTAGTCGACAGGGGCACTACGAGCAGTACTTC